These T cell receptor beta chains were read from a single sample in a study of Ad26.COV2.S vaccination and SARS-CoV-2 variants. Method: immunoSEQ multiplex PCR; TCRdb's copy keeps in-frame clones and lacks some. This sample carries over 250,000 clones, roughly 86% of them seen once, and the ten largest clones take about 3.1%. The sequencing used peripheral blood, collected in a trial of Ad26.COV2.S vaccine versus placebo. The receptors originated from a person between 18 and 59 years old who received the Ad26.COV2.S COVID-19 vaccine or a placebo. The CDR3 runs from the conserved cysteine through the conserved F or W. The order of the fields is D gene, V gene, clone size, J gene, CDR3 DNA, CDR3 protein. D genes are given only for firm matches. Not every row has a clone size; where given, it reads once, few, many or a size class.

d_gene: TRBD1; v_gene: TRBV14; abundance: -; j_gene: TRBJ1-1; CDR3nt: TGTGCCAGCAGCCCCCGGACAGGGCCGAACACTGAAGCTTTCTTT; CDR3aa: CASSPRTGPNTEAFF
d_gene: -; v_gene: TRBV7-2; abundance: -; j_gene: TRBJ1-5; CDR3nt: TGTGCCAGCAGCTTAGGAGGAGCAAATCAGCCCCAGCATTTT; CDR3aa: CASSLGGANQPQHF
d_gene: -; v_gene: TRBV6-6; abundance: -; j_gene: TRBJ2-7; CDR3nt: TGTGCCAGCAGTTACCCGGACGGATACGAGCAGTACTTC; CDR3aa: CASSYPDGYEQYF
d_gene: TRBD1; v_gene: TRBV5-4; abundance: once; j_gene: TRBJ1-2; CDR3nt: TGTGCCAGCAGCCTGGGACAGGATAACTATGGCTACACCTTC; CDR3aa: CASSLGQDNYGYTF
d_gene: TRBD1; v_gene: TRBV6-6; abundance: -; j_gene: TRBJ1-4; CDR3nt: TGTGCCAGCAGTCGGACAGGGAAATCCGAAAAACTGTTTTTT; CDR3aa: CASSRTGKSEKLFF
d_gene: TRBD1; v_gene: TRBV30; abundance: -; j_gene: TRBJ1-2; CDR3nt: TGTGCCTGGAGTGTACTCGGGACAGGGAATGGCTACACCTTC; CDR3aa: CAWSVLGTGNGYTF
d_gene: -; v_gene: TRBV19; abundance: -; j_gene: TRBJ1-2; CDR3nt: TGTGCCAGTAGGACCATCGGGGTATCCTATGGCTACACCTTC; CDR3aa: CASRTIGVSYGYTF
d_gene: -; v_gene: TRBV25-1; abundance: -; j_gene: TRBJ2-5; CDR3nt: TGTGCCACCTCCCTCGGGGGGCGACAAGAGACCCAGTACTTC; CDR3aa: CATSLGGRQETQYF
d_gene: TRBD1; v_gene: TRBV18; abundance: -; j_gene: TRBJ1-3; CDR3nt: TGTGCCAGCTCACCTCAGGCAGGGGGAACTGGAAACACCATATATTTT; CDR3aa: CASSPQAGGTGNTIYF
d_gene: TRBD2; v_gene: TRBV2; abundance: -; j_gene: TRBJ2-7; CDR3nt: TGTGCCAGCAGGCTAACCGGCGGGAGAGGCTACGAGCAGTACTTC; CDR3aa: CASRLTGGRGYEQYF
d_gene: -; v_gene: TRBV10-3; abundance: -; j_gene: TRBJ2-7; CDR3nt: TGTGCCATCAGTGAGGGGGCAGGCTACTACGAGCAGTACTTC; CDR3aa: CAISEGAGYYEQYF
d_gene: -; v_gene: TRBV10-1; abundance: -; j_gene: TRBJ1-2; CDR3nt: TGCGCCAGCAGGGAGGCAGGCGGGTATAACTATGGCTACACCTTC; CDR3aa: CASREAGGYNYGYTF
d_gene: -; v_gene: TRBV19; abundance: -; j_gene: TRBJ1-1; CDR3nt: TGTGCCAGTCGGGGGGCTGAAGCTTTCTTT; CDR3aa: CASRGAEAFF
d_gene: -; v_gene: TRBV4-1; abundance: -; j_gene: TRBJ1-2; CDR3nt: TGCGCCAGCAGCCAAGATACAGCCTATGCGGGCTACACCTTC; CDR3aa: CASSQDTAYAGYTF
d_gene: -; v_gene: TRBV11-2; abundance: once; j_gene: TRBJ2-7; CDR3nt: TGTGCCAGCAGCTTAAGGGGTTACAGCTACGAGCAGTACTTC; CDR3aa: CASSLRGYSYEQYF
d_gene: -; v_gene: TRBV19; abundance: -; j_gene: TRBJ2-1; CDR3nt: TGTGCCAGTAGTATAAATAGGGCCTCACCTCCCAATGAGCAGTTCTTC; CDR3aa: CASSINRASPPNEQFF
d_gene: -; v_gene: TRBV28; abundance: -; j_gene: TRBJ2-3; CDR3nt: TGTGCCAGCAGTGTGAGAAAACAGGGATTTAGGAGCACAGATACGCAGTATTTT; CDR3aa: CASSVRKQGFRSTDTQYF
d_gene: TRBD2; v_gene: TRBV9; abundance: -; j_gene: TRBJ2-3; CDR3nt: TGTGCCAGCAGCCCTAGCGGGGGGGGAGTCACAGATACGCAGTATTTT; CDR3aa: CASSPSGGGVTDTQYF
d_gene: TRBD1; v_gene: TRBV7-2; abundance: -; j_gene: TRBJ2-7; CDR3nt: TGTGCCAGCAGCTTAGGATGGACAGGCTTCCTGTACGAGCAGTACTTC; CDR3aa: CASSLGWTGFLYEQYF
d_gene: TRBD2; v_gene: TRBV7-8; abundance: -; j_gene: TRBJ2-5; CDR3nt: TGTGCCAGCAGCTTAGGTACTAGCGGCCAGACCCAGTACTTC; CDR3aa: CASSLGTSGQTQYF
d_gene: -; v_gene: TRBV5-1; abundance: -; j_gene: TRBJ1-1; CDR3nt: TGCGCCAGCAGCTTGGCGCCGGGGTACACTGAAGCTTTCTTT; CDR3aa: CASSLAPGYTEAFF
d_gene: -; v_gene: TRBV2; abundance: -; j_gene: TRBJ1-1; CDR3nt: TGTGCCAGCAGTGTGGGGGTGGAGACTCAAGCTTTCTTT; CDR3aa: CASSVGVETQAFF
d_gene: -; v_gene: TRBV14; abundance: -; j_gene: TRBJ1-1; CDR3nt: TGTGCCAGCAGCCAGCGAGGAGAAGCTTTCTTT; CDR3aa: CASSQRGEAFF
d_gene: -; v_gene: TRBV7-8; abundance: -; j_gene: TRBJ1-6; CDR3nt: TGTGCCAGCAGCTTAGGGTCGGCTGTTGGTGGTTCTTCCCCCCTCCACTTT; CDR3aa: CASSLGSAVGGSSPLHF
d_gene: -; v_gene: TRBV29-1; abundance: -; j_gene: TRBJ1-2; CDR3nt: TGCAGCGCTGAGGGCATAGGGGGCTATGGCTACACCTTC; CDR3aa: CSAEGIGGYGYTF
d_gene: -; v_gene: TRBV6-5; abundance: -; j_gene: TRBJ2-1; CDR3nt: TGTGCCAGCAGGCCGGGACTCCAGACCTACAATGAGCAGTTCTTC; CDR3aa: CASRPGLQTYNEQFF
d_gene: -; v_gene: TRBV4-1; abundance: -; j_gene: TRBJ1-4; CDR3nt: TGCGCCAGCAGCCTCAGCCAGTCCACGAGGGAAAAACTGTTTTTT; CDR3aa: CASSLSQSTREKLFF
d_gene: -; v_gene: TRBV11-2; abundance: few; j_gene: TRBJ1-1; CDR3nt: TGTGCCAGCAGCACATTAAGGGTCAGGGCAGAAGCTTTCTTT; CDR3aa: CASSTLRVRAEAFF
d_gene: TRBD1; v_gene: TRBV19; abundance: -; j_gene: TRBJ2-5; CDR3nt: TGTGCCAGTAGCAAGACAGGGGTCCAAGAGACCCAGTACTTC; CDR3aa: CASSKTGVQETQYF
d_gene: TRBD1; v_gene: TRBV9; abundance: -; j_gene: TRBJ1-6; CDR3nt: TGTGCCAGCAGTGGACAGGGGACTAGCTCCTATAATTCACCCCTCCACTTT; CDR3aa: CASSGQGTSSYNSPLHF
d_gene: -; v_gene: TRBV5-1; abundance: -; j_gene: TRBJ2-7; CDR3nt: TGCGCCAGCAGCTTGGAGGTAGGGTCCTCCTACGAGCAGTACTTC; CDR3aa: CASSLEVGSSYEQYF
d_gene: -; v_gene: TRBV4-1; abundance: -; j_gene: TRBJ1-1; CDR3nt: TGCGCCAGCAGCCCCGGGGGCCTGGGGGCTTTCTTT; CDR3aa: CASSPGGLGAFF
d_gene: -; v_gene: TRBV7-2; abundance: -; j_gene: TRBJ1-2; CDR3nt: TGTGCCAGCAGCTCCGCCTGGGGGGGATCTAACTATGGCTACACCTTC; CDR3aa: CASSSAWGGSNYGYTF
d_gene: -; v_gene: TRBV6-2/TRBV6-3; abundance: -; j_gene: TRBJ1-1; CDR3nt: TGTGCCAGCAGTTACCCCCCAGAGAACACTGAAGCTTTCTTT; CDR3aa: CASSYPPENTEAFF
d_gene: -; v_gene: TRBV30; abundance: -; j_gene: TRBJ1-6; CDR3nt: TGTGCCTGGAGTGTCGGCAACTATAATTCACCCCTCCACTTT; CDR3aa: CAWSVGNYNSPLHF
d_gene: TRBD2; v_gene: TRBV28; abundance: -; j_gene: TRBJ2-7; CDR3nt: TGTGCCAGCAGTCTTAGCGGGAGGGCGGGCCCCTACGAGCAGTACTTC; CDR3aa: CASSLSGRAGPYEQYF
d_gene: -; v_gene: TRBV19; abundance: -; j_gene: TRBJ2-1; CDR3nt: TGTGCCAGCCAGTTGCGGAGCAGTAAGGGCGACGAGCAGTTCTTC; CDR3aa: CASQLRSSKGDEQFF
d_gene: -; v_gene: TRBV14; abundance: few; j_gene: TRBJ2-7; CDR3nt: TGTGCCAGCAGCCAAGGTGGGGGAGGCTCCTACGAGCAGTACTTC; CDR3aa: CASSQGGGGSYEQYF
d_gene: -; v_gene: TRBV30; abundance: -; j_gene: TRBJ2-1; CDR3nt: TGTGCCTGGAGTGGGGGGGACAACTCCTACAATGAGCAGTTCTTC; CDR3aa: CAWSGGDNSYNEQFF